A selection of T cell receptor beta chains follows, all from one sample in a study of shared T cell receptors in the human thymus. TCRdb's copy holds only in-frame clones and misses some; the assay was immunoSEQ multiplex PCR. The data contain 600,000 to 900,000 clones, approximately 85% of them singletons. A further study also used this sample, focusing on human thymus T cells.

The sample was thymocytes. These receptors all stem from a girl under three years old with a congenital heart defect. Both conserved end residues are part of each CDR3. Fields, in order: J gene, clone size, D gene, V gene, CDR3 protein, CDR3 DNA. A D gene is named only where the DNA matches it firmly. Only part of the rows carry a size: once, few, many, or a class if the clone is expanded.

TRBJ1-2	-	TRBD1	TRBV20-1	CSAIGQVGYTF	TGCAGTGCAATTGGACAGGTTGGCTACACCTTC
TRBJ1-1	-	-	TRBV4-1	CASSQDGGYTEAFF	TGCGCCAGCAGCCAAGATGGGGGGTACACTGAAGCTTTCTTT
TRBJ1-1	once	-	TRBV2	CASSETRDWGDRDMNTEAFF	TGTGCCAGCAGTGAAACACGAGACTGGGGAGACCGGGACATGAACACTGAAGCTTTCTTT
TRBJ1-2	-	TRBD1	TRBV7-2	CASSPHPWDRWNGYTF	TGTGCCAGCAGCCCCCACCCGTGGGACAGGTGGAATGGCTACACCTTC
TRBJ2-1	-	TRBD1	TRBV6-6	CASSTGTGAYNEQFF	TGTGCCAGCAGCACAGGCACAGGGGCCTACAATGAGCAGTTCTTC
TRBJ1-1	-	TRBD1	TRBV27	CASSSPDRTGTEAFF	TGTGCCAGCAGTTCCCCTGACAGGACAGGGACTGAAGCTTTCTTT
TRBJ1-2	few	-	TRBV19	CASSIDRLVTTALNYGYTF	TGTGCCAGTAGTATAGATCGGCTTGTGACGACAGCCCTAAACTATGGCTACACCTTC
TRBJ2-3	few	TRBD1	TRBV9	CASSVPDRGRTDTQYF	TGTGCCAGCAGCGTACCCGACAGGGGGCGTACAGATACGCAGTATTTT
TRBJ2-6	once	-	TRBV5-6	CASRGRGSGGRANVLTF	TGTGCCAGCAGGGGTCGGGGGAGTGGGGGACGGGCCAACGTCCTGACTTTC
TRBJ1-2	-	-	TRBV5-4	CASSLDRVIDGYTF	TGTGCCAGCAGCTTGGACAGGGTTATCGATGGCTACACCTTC
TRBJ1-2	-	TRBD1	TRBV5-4	CASSSGGWTGAEGLRYGYTF	TGTGCCAGCAGCTCTGGGGGCTGGACAGGGGCCGAAGGGTTGAGGTATGGCTACACCTTC
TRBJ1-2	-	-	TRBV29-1	CSVEEYINYGYTF	TGCAGCGTTGAAGAGTACATTAACTATGGCTACACCTTC
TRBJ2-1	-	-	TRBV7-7	CASSLGRVKYNEQFF	TGTGCCAGCAGCTTAGGCAGGGTGAAGTACAATGAGCAGTTCTTC
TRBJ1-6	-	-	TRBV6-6	CASSGDNSPLHF	TGTGCCAGCTCAGGGGATAATTCACCCCTCCACTTT
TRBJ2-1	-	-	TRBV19	CASSSSGDEQFF	TGTGCCAGTAGTAGCTCGGGGGATGAGCAGTTCTTC
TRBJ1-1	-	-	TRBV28	CASSSYKNTEAFF	TGTGCCAGCAGTTCTTACAAGAACACTGAAGCTTTCTTT
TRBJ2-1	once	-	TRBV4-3	CASSQVPVGTSVNEQFF	TGCGCCAGCAGCCAAGTCCCCGTTGGGACTTCGGTTAATGAGCAGTTCTTC
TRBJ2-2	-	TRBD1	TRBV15	CATSDDFTLLGQGADTGELFF	TGTGCCACCAGCGACGACTTCACTCTCCTGGGACAGGGGGCAGACACCGGGGAGCTGTTTTTT
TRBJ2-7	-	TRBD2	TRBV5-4	CASSLRTSVGRLYEQYF	TGTGCCAGCAGCTTGCGGACTAGCGTGGGCCGGCTATACGAGCAGTACTTC
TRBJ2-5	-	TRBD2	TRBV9	CASSSGLADQETQYF	TGTGCCAGCAGCTCGGGACTAGCGGATCAAGAGACCCAGTACTTC
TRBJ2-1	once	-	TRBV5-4	CASRDFSYNEQFF	TGTGCCAGCAGGGACTTCTCCTACAATGAGCAGTTCTTC
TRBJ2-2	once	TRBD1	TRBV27	CASSFLKGARRTGELFF	TGTGCCAGCAGTTTTTTAAAGGGGGCGAGACGTACCGGGGAGCTGTTTTTT
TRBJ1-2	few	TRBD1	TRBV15	CATSREEGQTLQRNHNYGYTF	TGTGCCACCAGCAGAGAGGAGGGACAGACCTTACAACGAAATCATAACTATGGCTACACCTTC
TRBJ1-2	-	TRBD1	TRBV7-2	CASSPRGAGTNGYTF	TGTGCCAGCAGCCCCAGGGGGGCAGGAACCAATGGCTACACCTTC
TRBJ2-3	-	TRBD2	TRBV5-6	CASSLAGGPGTQYF	TGTGCCAGCAGCTTAGCGGGGGGCCCGGGCACGCAGTATTTT
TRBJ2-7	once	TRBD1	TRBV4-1	CASSQDPRDRDYEQYF	TGCGCCAGCAGCCAAGACCCCCGGGACAGGGACTACGAGCAGTACTTC
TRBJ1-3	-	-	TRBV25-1	CASSESGGLPSGNTIYF	TGTGCCAGCAGTGAATCCGGGGGGCTCCCTTCCGGAAACACCATATATTTT
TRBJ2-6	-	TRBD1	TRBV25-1	CASTSTGLRTGANVLTF	TGTGCCAGCACCTCGACAGGGCTCCGTACTGGGGCCAACGTCCTGACTTTC
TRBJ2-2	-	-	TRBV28	CASSCPPSRGTTGELFF	TGTGCCAGCAGTTGCCCCCCTAGCAGGGGAACCACCGGGGAGCTGTTTTTT
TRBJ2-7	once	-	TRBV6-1	CATLGQLRTYEQYF	TGTGCCACCCTGGGCCAGCTTCGAACCTACGAGCAGTACTTC
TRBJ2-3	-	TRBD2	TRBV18	CASSASGYTDTQYF	TGTGCCAGCTCAGCTAGCGGCTACACAGATACGCAGTATTTT
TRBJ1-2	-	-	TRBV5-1	CASSLGQLYGYTF	TGCGCCAGCAGCTTGGGGCAGTTGTATGGCTACACCTTC
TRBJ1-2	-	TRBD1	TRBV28	CASSLCKGQGARVDYGYTF	TGTGCCAGCAGTTTATGCAAGGGACAGGGGGCTCGGGTAGACTATGGCTACACCTTC
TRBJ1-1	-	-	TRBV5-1	CASSLGRDWPEAFF	TGCGCCAGCAGCTTGGGGCGGGACTGGCCTGAAGCTTTCTTT
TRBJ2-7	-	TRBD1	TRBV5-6	CASSQCRDSYEQYF	TGTGCCAGCAGCCAGTGCCGGGACAGCTACGAGCAGTACTTC
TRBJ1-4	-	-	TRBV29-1	CSVEDPEGKLFF	TGCAGCGTTGAAGATCCAGAGGGAAAACTGTTTTTT
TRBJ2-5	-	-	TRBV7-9	CASSSQQGGETQYF	TGTGCCAGCAGCTCCCAGCAGGGGGGAGAGACCCAGTACTTC
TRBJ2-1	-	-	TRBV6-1	CASSVRTYTGNNEQFF	TGTGCCAGCAGTGTACGGACTTATACGGGAAACAATGAGCAGTTCTTC
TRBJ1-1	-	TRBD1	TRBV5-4	CASSLGGQDRGAEAFF	TGTGCCAGCAGCCTGGGGGGGCAGGACAGGGGTGCTGAAGCTTTCTTT
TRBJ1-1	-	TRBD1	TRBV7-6	CASSLATGVDTEAFF	TGTGCCAGCAGCTTAGCGACAGGGGTAGACACTGAAGCTTTCTTT
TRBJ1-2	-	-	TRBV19	CASSPPTVYGYTF	TGTGCCAGTAGTCCCCCGACAGTCTATGGCTACACCTTC
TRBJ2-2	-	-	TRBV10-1	CASSPDTANTGELFF	TGCGCCAGCTCCCCTGACACCGCGAACACCGGGGAGCTGTTTTTT
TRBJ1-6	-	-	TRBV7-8	CASSLERTVNSPLHF	TGTGCCAGCAGCTTAGAACGAACTGTGAATTCACCCCTCCACTTT
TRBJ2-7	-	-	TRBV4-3	CASSLQVRSYEQYF	TGCGCCAGCAGTCTACAGGTTCGCAGCTACGAGCAGTACTTC
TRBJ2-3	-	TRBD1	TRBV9	CASSVGGTGRDTQYF	TGTGCCAGCAGCGTAGGTGGGACAGGCAGGGATACGCAGTATTTT
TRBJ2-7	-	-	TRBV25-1	CANTGGGPRNVSYEQYF	TGTGCCAATACAGGGGGGGGCCCTCGGAACGTGAGCTACGAGCAGTACTTC
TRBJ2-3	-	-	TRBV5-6	CASSLGGQDTQYF	TGTGCCAGCAGCTTGGGGGGGCAGGATACGCAGTATTTT
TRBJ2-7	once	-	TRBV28	CASSLIQGPNYEQYF	TGTGCCAGCAGTTTAATACAGGGACCGAACTACGAGCAGTACTTC
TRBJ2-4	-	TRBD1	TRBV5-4	CASSFNPGGVFDKNIQYF	TGTGCCAGCAGCTTTAACCCAGGGGGCGTATTTGACAAAAACATTCAGTACTTC
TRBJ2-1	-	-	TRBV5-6	CASNIISYNEQFF	TGTGCCAGCAACATAATCTCCTACAATGAGCAGTTCTTC
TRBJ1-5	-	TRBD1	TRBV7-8	CASSGQGGNQPQHF	TGTGCCAGCAGCGGACAGGGGGGCAATCAGCCCCAGCATTTT
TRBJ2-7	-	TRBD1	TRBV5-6	CASSLVGQDYEQYF	TGTGCCAGCAGCTTGGTGGGACAGGACTACGAGCAGTACTTC
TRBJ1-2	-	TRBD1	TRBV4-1	CASRSGLTGGLRGYTF	TGCGCCAGCAGGTCCGGGTTGACAGGGGGTTTACGTGGCTACACCTTC
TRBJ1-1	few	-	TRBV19	CASSIGGNTEAFF	TGTGCCAGTAGTATCGGGGGGAACACTGAAGCTTTCTTT
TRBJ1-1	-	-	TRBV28	CASSPRRRYTEAFF	TGTGCCAGCAGCCCACGGAGGAGGTACACTGAAGCTTTCTTT
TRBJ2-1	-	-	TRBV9	CASSVASLASYNEQFF	TGTGCCAGCAGCGTAGCTTCGTTAGCCTCCTACAATGAGCAGTTCTTC